This TCR beta chain emerged from a study of T cell responses to AZD1222 COVID-19 vaccine. Produced via immunoSEQ multiplex PCR; TCRdb's table is partial and in-frame only. The sample gives some 180,000 clones, approximately 92% of which show up once; 10% is in the top ten. The V end was cut by 3 bases, the J end by 4 bases, with 4 bases between. Germline CDR1 SEHNR, CDR2 FQNEAQ (reference sequence). This CDR3 contains 12 residues. The V gene is TRBV7-9, the J gene TRBJ1-5; D is uncertain. This TCR was sampled from an adult in good health. The specimen was peripheral blood, collected on day 0 of AZD1222 vaccination. CDR3 coding DNA: TGTGCCAGCAGCTTTCAAAATCAGCCCCAGCATTTT. Translated: CASSFQNQPQHF. The whole variable domain, filled in from reference TRBV7-9 and TRBJ1-5, reads DTGVSQNPRHKITKRGQNVTFRCDPISEHNRLYWYRQTLGQGPEFLTYFQNEAQLEKSRLLSDRFSAERPKGSFSTLEIQRTEQGDSAMYLCASSFQNQPQHFGDGTRLSIL.